Listed below are T cell receptor beta chains from one sample, sequenced in a study of blood T cell repertoires in COVID-19. Generated by immunoSEQ multiplex PCR, the TCRdb table keeps only in-frame clones and is missing some. The profile shows some 200,000 clones, about 83% of them singletons. What was sequenced was PBMCs or T cells enriched from blood (not recorded which). Receptors were obtained from a woman aged 45-60 years who had been exposed to COVID-19. CDR3s include the opening cysteine and the closing phenylalanine or tryptophan. Each record gives: J gene, V gene, clone size, D gene, CDR3 protein, CDR3 DNA. A D gene is named only where the DNA matches it firmly. Clone size is given for some rows only: seen once, a few or many times, or a class if the clone is expanded.

TRBJ1-1	TRBV12-3/TRBV12-4	-	-	CASSFSGDEAFF	TGTGCCAGCAGTTTTTCGGGGGATGAAGCTTTCTTT
TRBJ1-1	TRBV10-1	-	TRBD1	CASSESAGTGLTEAFF	TGCGCCAGCAGTGAGTCCGCCGGGACAGGCCTTACTGAAGCTTTCTTT
TRBJ1-2	TRBV5-4	few	-	CASSLVGLGAGYTF	TGTGCCAGCAGCTTGGTGGGGCTGGGGGCCGGCTACACCTTC
TRBJ2-2	TRBV7-2	once	-	CASSLNGGGGELFF	TGTGCCAGCAGCTTAAATGGGGGAGGCGGGGAGCTGTTTTTT
TRBJ2-1	TRBV11-1	few	-	CASSQDYSYNEQFF	TGTGCCAGCAGCCAGGACTACTCCTACAATGAGCAGTTCTTC
TRBJ2-5	TRBV29-1	few	TRBD1	CSVARMGQPYETQYF	TGCAGCGTTGCCCGTATGGGACAGCCATACGAGACCCAGTACTTC
TRBJ2-7	TRBV6-6	-	-	CASSSLGPTYEQYF	TGTGCCAGCAGCTCCCTGGGGCCCACCTACGAGCAGTACTTC
TRBJ1-1	TRBV6-5	-	-	CASSGSRRGTEAFF	TGTGCCAGCAGCGGGTCCCGCAGAGGGACTGAAGCTTTCTTT
TRBJ2-5	TRBV7-5	-	-	CARSFPTSGGQETQYF	TGTGCCAGAAGCTTCCCGACTAGCGGGGGCCAAGAGACCCAGTACTTC
TRBJ2-2	TRBV5-8	-	-	CASSHLQGFSTGELFF	TGTGCCAGCAGCCACCTCCAGGGGTTTAGCACCGGGGAGCTGTTTTTT
TRBJ2-3	TRBV5-1	-	-	CASSLLTSSTDTQYF	TGCGCCAGCAGCCTTCTGACTTCTAGCACAGATACGCAGTATTTT
TRBJ1-4	TRBV29-1	-	-	CSVDRGDGEKLFF	TGCAGCGTTGACCGGGGGGACGGTGAAAAACTGTTTTTT
TRBJ1-2	TRBV15	-	-	CATSRGEGTYYGYTF	TGTGCCACCAGCAGAGGGGAGGGGACTTACTATGGCTACACCTTC
TRBJ2-2	TRBV6-5	few	TRBD1	CASEQGSGTGELFF	TGTGCCAGCGAACAGGGGTCGGGCACCGGGGAGCTGTTTTTT
TRBJ1-1	TRBV10-1	-	-	CASRERGNRVNTEAFF	TGCGCCAGCAGGGAACGGGGGAATCGAGTGAACACTGAAGCTTTCTTT
TRBJ1-2	TRBV9	few	-	CASSAGTPRLYGYTF	TGTGCCAGCAGCGCCGGGACACCGAGACTATATGGCTACACCTTC
TRBJ1-2	TRBV19	-	-	CASSRLLEAGYTF	TGTGCCAGTAGCCGTCTTTTGGAGGCTGGCTACACCTTC
TRBJ1-5	TRBV27	few	-	CASRGGRQPQHF	TGTGCCAGCAGGGGGGGGCGTCAGCCCCAGCATTTT